The 14 T cell receptor beta chains listed next were all sequenced from one sample in a study of shared clonotypes between healthy human individuals (dated by TCRdb to between 2020 and 2021). For the CD8 naive samples, CD45RO-negative cells were positively selected for CCR7, yielding a CD45RA+CCR7+ population from which TemRA cells were excluded. Receptors were amplified or captured by the immunoSEQ multiplex PCR assay. Not all clones reach the TCRdb copy of this immuneACCESS table, which keeps in-frame sequences only. Checked studies attribute under half of the gap to unresolved V genes and leave the rest unexplained. The sample data list hundreds of thousands of clones, and about 92% of these were observed just once. The ten largest clones represent about 25% of the sample. What was sequenced was naive CD8+ T cells sorted from blood. Read against the paper, the sample's cell subset or site label means: CD45RA+CCR7+. The source of these receptors is a young man in good health.

The rearrangement joins TRBV7-9 to TRBJ2-7; D tentatively reads TRBD1 or TRBD2 (6 bases each). CDR1 SEHNR and CDR2 FQNEAQ come from the germline V gene (reference sequence). This CDR3 region has 15 residues. The V end was cut by 5 bases, the J end by 4 bases, with 18 bases between. The CDR3 nucleotides read TGTGCCAGCAGCCCCAACTGGAGGGGGGAGTACGAGCAGTACTTC. This translates into CASSPNWRGEYEQYF.

The genes are TRBV13 and TRBJ1-1; 7 bases align to TRBD1. Germline V gene sequence: CDR1 PRHDT, CDR2 FYEKMQ (reference sequence). The trim removed 1 base at V and 3 bases at J, leaving 8 bases unmatched. The CDR3 is 16 amino acids. The CDR3 spells CASSLDLQGTDTEAFF. The CDR3 nucleotides read TGTGCCAGCAGCTTAGATCTACAGGGGACGGACACTGAAGCTTTCTTT.

This chain uses TRBV7-9 with TRBJ1-1; D is uncertain. CDR1 and CDR2 from the germline V gene are SEHNR and FQNEAQ (reference sequence). The germline V and J ends were trimmed by 0 bases and 1 base, with 12 bases remaining between them. The CDR3 contains 16 residues. The CDR3 spells CASSLAQLLRNTEAFF. DNA for the CDR3: TGTGCCAGCAGCTTAGCCCAACTGCTTAGGAACACTGAAGCTTTCTTT.

V is TRBV9 and J is TRBJ1-1; TRBD1 matches at 9 bases. V dropped 3 bases and J dropped 3; count of bases not matched to a gene: 9. CDR1 SGDLS and CDR2 YYNGEE come from the germline V gene. CDR3 length equals 16 residues. The CDR3 DNA reads as TGTGCCAGCAGCGAATTGTCCGGGACAGGGTACACTGAAGCTTTCTTT. It specifies CASSELSGTGYTEAFF.

In the case of this clone: This CDR3 is also generated by other DNA sequences in the sample. This chain joins TRBV27 and TRBJ2-7; no clear D gene. V was pared by 5 bases and J by 3 bases, with 11 bases between. The germline CDR1 and CDR2 sequences are MNHEY and SMNVEV (reference sequence). The CDR3 covers 13 residues. CDR3 sequence: CASSPRSSYEQYF. The CDR3 DNA follows: TGTGCCAGCAGTCCAAGGTCCAGCTACGAGCAGTACTTC.

The V gene is TRBV19, the J gene TRBJ2-1; TRBD2 agrees at 12 bases. The CDR3 runs to 16 residues. V was pared by 5 bases and J by 6 bases, with 8 bases of the junction left unmatched. Germline V lookup: CDR1 LNHDA, CDR2 SQIVND (reference sequence). The CDR3, as DNA: TGTGCCAGTAGTCTGACTAGCGGGAGTTTCTTCAATGAGCAGTTCTTC. Its translation: CASSLTSGSFFNEQFF.

This clone occurred once. A read error may produce the germline difference seen at one junction end. The sample carries other DNA sequences with the same CDR3. The rearrangement links TRBV7-7 to TRBJ2-7; 13 bases match TRBD2. The CDR3 loop spans 15 amino acids. Looked up from germline, CDR1 is SSHAT and CDR2 is FNYEAQ (reference sequence). The CDR3 sequence is CASSPGLAGVYEQYF. The CDR3 DNA reads TGTGCTAGCAGCCCCGGACTAGCGGGAGTATACGAGCAGTACTTC.

This clone occurred once. The chain combines TRBV7-3 with TRBJ2-3; 8 bases line up with TRBD2. The junction had 7 bases not matched to a gene; V was cut back by 5 bases and J by 0 bases. Germline assignment: CDR1 SGHTA and CDR2 FQGTGA. The CDR3 runs 16 residues. Here the CDR3 DNA reads TGTGCCAGCAGCGCCCGACTAGCGACTAGCACAGATACGCAGTATTTT. It codes for CASSARLATSTDTQYF.

This clone was seen just once. V and J are TRBV4-3 and TRBJ2-1; TRBD2 matches at 7 bases. This CDR3 comprises 18 residues. V lost 1 base, J lost 8 bases, and 17 bases stayed unmatched. Per the germline V gene, CDR1 is LGHNA and CDR2 is YSLEER. The CDR3 DNA reads TGCGCCAGCAGCCAAGCCGGCGGAAGAACTAGCGAGGCTTATGAGCAGTTCTTC. Translation gives CASSQAGGRTSEAYEQFF.

This chain links TRBV29-1 with TRBJ1-4; 7 positions agree with TRBD1. The CDR3 covers 13 residues. Germline V gene sequence: CDR1 SQVTM, CDR2 ANQGSEA. The J segment lost 4 bases and the V segment lost 5 bases, leaving 4 bases of the junction unmatched. The CDR3 DNA reads TGCAGCGTTAGGGGACAGAATAATGAAAAACTGTTTTTT. Translating gives CSVRGQNNEKLFF.

V usage is TRBV7-2 and J usage is TRBJ2-1, with D maybe TRBD1 (6 bases). V was pared by 1 base and J by 8 bases, with 15 bases between. The CDR3 has 15 amino acids. CDR1 and CDR2 (germline): SGHTA, FQGNSA. The CDR3 DNA is TGTGCCAGCAGCTTAGGCTGGACAGCGGCGGATGAGCAGTTCTTC. This translates into CASSLGWTAADEQFF.

J is TRBJ2-1 and V is TRBV27; TRBD1 matches 12 bases. Per germline, CDR1 MNHEY and CDR2 SMNVEV (reference sequence). The length of the CDR3 is 14 residues. The V gene end was trimmed by 4 bases and the J gene end by 10 bases; junction bases not matched to a gene: 5. This CDR3 reads CASSSGTGGKEQFF. The CDR3 DNA follows: TGTGCCAGCAGTTCCGGGACAGGGGGCAAGGAGCAGTTCTTC.

This clone was observed once. The V and J genes are TRBV27 and TRBJ2-1, with 8 bases lining up with TRBD2. The CDR3 covers 15 residues. After removal of 6 bases from V and 3 bases from J, the junction contained 7 bases not matched to a gene. Germline loops: CDR1 MNHEY, CDR2 SMNVEV (reference sequence). The CDR3 region has the DNA TGTGCCAGCAGGCTCGCGGGAGGCCTCTACAATGAGCAGTTCTTC. Protein sequence: CASRLAGGLYNEQFF.

The V call is TRBV2, the J call TRBJ2-7; D is tentatively TRBD1 or TRBD2 (6 bases each). Germline V gene lookup returns CDR1 SNHLY and CDR2 FYNNEI. The CDR3 runs 15 residues. V shed 4 bases and J shed 4 bases, with 17 bases lying between them. This CDR3 reads CASSAGATPLYEQYF. In DNA, the CDR3 is TGTGCCAGCAGTGCGGGGGCTACCCCACTTTACGAGCAGTACTTC.